This TCR beta chain stems from a study of T cell responses to AZD1222 COVID-19 vaccine. Some clones are missing from TCRdb's copy, which holds only in-frame ones; the method was immunoSEQ multiplex PCR. Among under 150,000 clones listed, approximately 92% were seen once. The V and J ends lost 5 bases and 10 bases, in that order; junction bases with no gene match: 20. The CDR3 contains 18 residues. The germline gives CDR1 MDHEN, CDR2 SYDVKM. The sequencing used peripheral blood, collected 28 days after the second AZD1222 dose. The clonotype comes from an adult who received the AZD1222 COVID-19 vaccine. The V and J genes are TRBV28 and TRBJ1-5; 10 bases fit TRBD1. CDR3 DNA: TGTGCCAGCAGTCCACCCGGGACAGGGGCATGGGAGGTTCATCCCCAGCATTTT. The encoded protein is CASSPPGTGAWEVHPQHF.